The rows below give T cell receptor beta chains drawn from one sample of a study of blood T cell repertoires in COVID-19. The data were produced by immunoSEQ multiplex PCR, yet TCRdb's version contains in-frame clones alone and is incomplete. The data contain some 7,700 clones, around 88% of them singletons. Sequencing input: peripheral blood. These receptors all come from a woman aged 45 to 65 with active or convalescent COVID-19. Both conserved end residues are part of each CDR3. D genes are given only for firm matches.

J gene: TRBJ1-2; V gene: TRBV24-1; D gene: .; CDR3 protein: CATSDPLRTGSYGYTF
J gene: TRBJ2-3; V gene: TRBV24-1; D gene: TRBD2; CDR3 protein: CATSDFSSAGGADTQYF
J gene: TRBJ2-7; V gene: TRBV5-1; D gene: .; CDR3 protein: CASSPGATYEQYF
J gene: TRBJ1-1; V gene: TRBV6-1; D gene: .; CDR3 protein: CASSEAGGTLTFF
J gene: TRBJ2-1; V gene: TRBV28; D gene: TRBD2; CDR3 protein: CASSSRLAGSYNEQFF
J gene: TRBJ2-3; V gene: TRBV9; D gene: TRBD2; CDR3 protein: CASSVGGLAGNGFADTQYF
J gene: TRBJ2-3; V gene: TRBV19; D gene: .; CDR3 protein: CASKAGPFTDTQYF
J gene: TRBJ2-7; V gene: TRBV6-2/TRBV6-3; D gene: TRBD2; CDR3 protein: CASSSPGLAVTYEQYF
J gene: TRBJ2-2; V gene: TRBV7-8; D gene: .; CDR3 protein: CASSHPGPGAGELFF
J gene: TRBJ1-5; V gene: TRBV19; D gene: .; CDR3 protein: CASSIVYSNQPQHF
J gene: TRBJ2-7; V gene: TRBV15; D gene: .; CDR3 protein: CATSRVAGSVVYEQYF
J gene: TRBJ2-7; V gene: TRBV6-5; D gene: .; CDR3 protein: CAIQTDTYEQYF
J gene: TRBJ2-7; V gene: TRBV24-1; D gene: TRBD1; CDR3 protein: CATSDPRQGSYEQYF
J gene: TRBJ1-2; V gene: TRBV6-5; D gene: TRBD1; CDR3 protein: CASSPGTGSLYGYTF
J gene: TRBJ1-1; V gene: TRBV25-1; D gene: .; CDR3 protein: CASRSEGARTEAFF
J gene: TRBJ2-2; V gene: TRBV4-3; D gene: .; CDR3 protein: CASSQDPTGTGELFF
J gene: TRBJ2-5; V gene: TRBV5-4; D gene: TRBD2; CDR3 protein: CASSPGTKDQETQYF
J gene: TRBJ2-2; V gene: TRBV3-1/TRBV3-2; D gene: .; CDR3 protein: CASSHNYRRNTGELFF
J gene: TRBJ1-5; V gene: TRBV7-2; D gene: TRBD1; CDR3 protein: CASSLRGTGGASNQPQHF
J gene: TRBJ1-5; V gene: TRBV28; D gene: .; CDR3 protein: CASSFRRGNQPQHF
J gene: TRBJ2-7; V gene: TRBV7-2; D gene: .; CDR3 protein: CASSSNLQGYYEQYF
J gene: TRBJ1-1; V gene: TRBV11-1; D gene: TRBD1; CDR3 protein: CASSLDGQVIEAFF
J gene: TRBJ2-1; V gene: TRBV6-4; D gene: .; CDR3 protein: CASSPPLVSRGNEQFF
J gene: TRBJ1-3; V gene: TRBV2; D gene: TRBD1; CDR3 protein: CASKSDRGQGRNTIYF